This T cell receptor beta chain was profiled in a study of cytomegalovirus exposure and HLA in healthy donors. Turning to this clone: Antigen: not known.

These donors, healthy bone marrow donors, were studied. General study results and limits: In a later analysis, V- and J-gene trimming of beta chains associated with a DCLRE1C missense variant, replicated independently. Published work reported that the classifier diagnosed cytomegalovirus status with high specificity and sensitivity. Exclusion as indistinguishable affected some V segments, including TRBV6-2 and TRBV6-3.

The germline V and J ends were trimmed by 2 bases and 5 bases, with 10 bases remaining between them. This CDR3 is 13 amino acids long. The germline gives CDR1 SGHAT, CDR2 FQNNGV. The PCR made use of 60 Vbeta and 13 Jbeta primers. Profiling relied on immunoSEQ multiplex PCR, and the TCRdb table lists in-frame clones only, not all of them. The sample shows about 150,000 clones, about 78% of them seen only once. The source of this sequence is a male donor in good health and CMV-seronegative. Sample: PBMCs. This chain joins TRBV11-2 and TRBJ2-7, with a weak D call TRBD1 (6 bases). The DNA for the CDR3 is TGTGCCAGCAGCTTAACAGGGTCCGACGAGCAGTACTTC. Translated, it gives CASSLTGSDEQYF. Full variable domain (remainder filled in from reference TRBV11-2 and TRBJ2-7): EAGVAQSPRYKIIEKRQSVAFWCNPISGHATLYWYQQILGQGPKLLIQFQNNGVVDDSQLPKDRFSAERLKGVDSTLKIQPAKLEDSAVYLCASSLTGSDEQYFGPGTRLTVT.